This T cell receptor (beta chain) originates from a study of beta chain features in type 1 diabetes. General observations from the study: Across all four CD4+ subsets, people with type 1 diabetes showed modestly shorter TCRB CDR3s.

CDR3 length: 16 residues. V gave up 4 bases and J gave up 3 bases; unmatched junction bases: 9. Germline loops: CDR1 SGHTA, CDR2 FQGNSA. Every isolated RNA sample was fully reverse transcribed, so sequencing captured expressed TCRB transcripts. Produced via immunoSEQ multiplex PCR; TCRdb's table is partial and in-frame only. The table includes hundreds of thousands of clones, about an eighth detected once. Sorted CD4+ subsets: naive, central memory, regulatory, stem cell-like memory (CD45RO/CCR7/CD25/CD127/CD95/CD27 panel). About this clone: Its antigen is unknown.

The sequenced sample consisted of naive CD4+ T cells from blood. The TCR was taken from a man aged 18 to 30 with type 1 diabetes. This sequence joins TRBV7-2 and TRBJ2-3, with 8 positions matching TRBD1. This CDR3 reads CASSSQGALRTDTQYF. The DNA for the CDR3 is TGTGCCAGCAGCTCCCAGGGGGCGCTCAGGACAGATACGCAGTATTTT.